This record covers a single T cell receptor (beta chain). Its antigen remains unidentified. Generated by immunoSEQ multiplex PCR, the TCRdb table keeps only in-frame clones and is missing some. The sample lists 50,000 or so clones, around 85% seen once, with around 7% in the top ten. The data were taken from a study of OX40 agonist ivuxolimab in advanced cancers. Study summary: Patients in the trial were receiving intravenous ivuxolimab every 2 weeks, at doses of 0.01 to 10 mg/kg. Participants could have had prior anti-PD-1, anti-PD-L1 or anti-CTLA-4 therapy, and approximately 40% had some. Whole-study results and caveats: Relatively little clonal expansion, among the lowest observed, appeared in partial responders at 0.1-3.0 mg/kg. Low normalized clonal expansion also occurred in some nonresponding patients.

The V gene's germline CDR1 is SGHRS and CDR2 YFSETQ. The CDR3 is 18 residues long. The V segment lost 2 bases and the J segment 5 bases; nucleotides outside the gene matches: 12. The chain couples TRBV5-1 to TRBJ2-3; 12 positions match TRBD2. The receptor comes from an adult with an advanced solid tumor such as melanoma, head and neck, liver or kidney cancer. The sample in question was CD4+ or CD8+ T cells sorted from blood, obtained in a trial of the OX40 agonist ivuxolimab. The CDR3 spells CASSLLAGGIPAGDTQYF. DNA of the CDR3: TGCGCCAGCAGCTTACTAGCGGGGGGCATCCCAGCCGGAGATACGCAGTATTTT.